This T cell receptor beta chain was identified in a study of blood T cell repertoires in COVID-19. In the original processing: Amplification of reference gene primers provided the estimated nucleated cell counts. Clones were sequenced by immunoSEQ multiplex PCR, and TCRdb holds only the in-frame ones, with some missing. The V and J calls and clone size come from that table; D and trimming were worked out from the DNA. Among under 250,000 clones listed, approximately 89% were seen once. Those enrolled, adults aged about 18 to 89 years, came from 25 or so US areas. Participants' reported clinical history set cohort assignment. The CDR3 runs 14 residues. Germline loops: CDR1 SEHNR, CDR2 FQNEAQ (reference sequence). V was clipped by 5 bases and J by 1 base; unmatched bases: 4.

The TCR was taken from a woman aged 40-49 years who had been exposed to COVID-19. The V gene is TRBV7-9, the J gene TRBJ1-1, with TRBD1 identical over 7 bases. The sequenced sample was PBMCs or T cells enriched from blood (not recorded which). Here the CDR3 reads CASSPRDRNTEAFF. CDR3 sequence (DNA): TGTGCCAGCAGCCCAAGGGACAGGAACACTGAAGCTTTCTTT.